Detailed here is one T cell receptor (beta chain). The antigen is undetermined. This specimen belongs to a study of tumor and adjacent non-tumor tissue in lung cancer. A modified ARM-PCR protocol with three rounds of nested PCR amplified TCRbeta. A single record per CDR3 protein comes from TCRdb applying MiXCR to the multiplex PCR reads. The sample has around 50,000 distinct CDR3 sequences, 64% seen once; the top ten hold about 32%. The template was RNA from unsorted bulk tissue. Distant lung tissue was collected more than 3 cm away from the tumor edge. Broader study findings: Compared with tumor, normal lung showed significantly lower TCR diversity. In normal lung, the top 100 clones were significantly more dominant than in tumor.

V lost 5 bases, J lost 12 bases, and 15 bases stayed unmatched. The CDR3 contains 16 residues. Sequences were obtained from distant non-tumor lung tissue. This clonotype was obtained from a woman in her 70s with non-small cell lung cancer. The J gene is TRBJ2-1, the V gene TRBV12-3 or TRBV12-4; 11 bases are shared with TRBD1. The DNA for the CDR3 is TGTGCCAGCAGTCCTGGACAGGGGGCAGGGGGTTTAATGCAGTTCTTC. Its protein product is CASSPGQGAGGLMQFF.